This T cell receptor beta chain was recovered during a study of T cell repertoires in cytomegalovirus infection. Study-wide background: Indications came from public TCR beta signatures; they pointed to CMV infection and to a matching HLA type.

MiXCR, applied by TCRdb to the reads, yields one record per CDR3 protein. The sample lists approximately 130,000 distinct CDR3 sequences; under 30% were seen once. Only a few counts were recorded for this clonotype. The antigen is unknown. With 4 bases clipped from V and 5 bases from J, the junction kept 10 bases outside the gene matches. The CDR3 has 15 residues. Germline CDR1 is SGDLS and CDR2 is YYNGEE. The study's findings and limits: Dominating the ex vivo response were HLA-C-restricted CMV-specific TCR beta clonotypes.

The TCR comes from a human donor in good health (CMV status not recorded). Some clones in this sample may be carry-over from other donors' samples. This sequence joins TRBV9 and TRBJ2-5, with 8 nucleotides matching TRBD1. Sequenced sample: PBMCs, sequenced either directly or after in vitro stimulation (not recorded which). The CDR3 DNA reads TGTGCCAGCAGCCTCCAGGACAGGGTGGTGGAGACCCAGTACTTC. Residues: CASSLQDRVVETQYF.